The 5 T cell receptor beta chains presented below share a single source sample, sequenced in a study of T-cell memory formation after mild COVID-19. Using its own MiXCR run on the 5' RACE reads, TCRdb lists one record per CDR3 protein. The data hold approximately 250,000 distinct CDR3 sequences, with 16% observed a single time. Material: PBMCs or a T cell subset sorted from them (not recorded which). All receptors come from a man between 18 and 35 years old who had mild COVID-19 (a few samples of this study predate the infection). Cell type and time point are not known.

The J gene is TRBJ1-6, the V gene TRBV6-5, with no clear D. The CDR3 extends over 13 amino acids. The V end was cut by 2 bases, the J end by 14 bases, with 13 bases between. The germline gives CDR1 MNHEY, CDR2 SVGAGI. This chain's CDR3 is CASSYTAPAALHF. Here the CDR3 DNA reads TGTGCCAGCAGTTACACAGCGCCGGCGGCCCTCCACTTT.

The CDR3 bases are TGTGCCAGCGGCCAACAGGGAGGCGAGCAGTACGTC. Protein sequence: CASGQQGGEQYV. V usage is TRBV7-9 and J usage is TRBJ2-7; D tentatively fits TRBD1 or TRBD2 (6 bases each). The ends were cut back, 8 bases at V and 6 bases at J, with 14 bases in the middle. This CDR3 has 12 residues. Per the germline V gene, CDR1 is SEHNR and CDR2 is FQNEAQ (reference sequence).

This clonotype was seen more than once but under ten times. The chain couples TRBV20-1 to TRBJ2-3; maybe TRBD2 (6 bases). CDR1 and CDR2 from the germline V gene are DFQATT and SNEGSKA (reference sequence). Trimming took off 6 bases at V and 4 bases at J, with 35 bases between the two ends. The CDR3 is 20 residues long. The CDR3 region has the DNA TGCAGTGCCCCGACCGCCGGACCTTTGCCGCGGGGCCTCGTCTCAGATACGCAGTATTTT. Its translation: CSAPTAGPLPRGLVSDTQYF.

The chain combines TRBV6-2 or TRBV6-3 with TRBJ1-2; D gene ambiguous. V was pared by 6 bases and J by 4 bases, with 18 bases between. The germline V gene encodes CDR1 MNHEY and CDR2 SVGEGT. The CDR3 has 15 amino acids. The CDR3 reads CASRSPFGGIYGYTF. CDR3 in DNA: TGTGCCAGCAGATCACCTTTCGGAGGAATCTATGGCTACACCTTC.

The genes are TRBV5-6 and TRBJ1-4, with a weak D call TRBD1 (5 bases). The CDR3 has 14 residues. Trimming pared 8 bases from V and 0 bases from J, leaving 11 bases between. Germline V gene lookup returns CDR1 SGHDT and CDR2 YYEEEE. CDR3: CASGAMTTNEKLFF. The CDR3 nucleotides read TGTGCCAGTGGGGCCATGACAACTAATGAAAAACTGTTTTTT.